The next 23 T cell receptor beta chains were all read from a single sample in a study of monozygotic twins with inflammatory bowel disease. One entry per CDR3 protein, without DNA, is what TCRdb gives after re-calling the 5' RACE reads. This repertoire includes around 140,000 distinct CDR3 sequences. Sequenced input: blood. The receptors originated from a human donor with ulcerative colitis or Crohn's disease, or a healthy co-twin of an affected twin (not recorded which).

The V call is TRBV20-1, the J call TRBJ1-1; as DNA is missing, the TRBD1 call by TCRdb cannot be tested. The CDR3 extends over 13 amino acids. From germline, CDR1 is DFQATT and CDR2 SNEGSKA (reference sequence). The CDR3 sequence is CSAHTGVGTEAFF.

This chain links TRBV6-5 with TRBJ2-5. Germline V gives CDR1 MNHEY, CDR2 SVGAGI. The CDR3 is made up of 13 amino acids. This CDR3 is CASSYDAEETQYF.

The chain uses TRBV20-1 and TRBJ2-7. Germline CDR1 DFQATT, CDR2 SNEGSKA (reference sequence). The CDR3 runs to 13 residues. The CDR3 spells CSARGVATYEQYF.

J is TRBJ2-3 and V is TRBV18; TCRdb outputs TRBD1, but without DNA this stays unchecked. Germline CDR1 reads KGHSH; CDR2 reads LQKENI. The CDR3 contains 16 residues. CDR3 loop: CASSPRQLSGTDTQYF.

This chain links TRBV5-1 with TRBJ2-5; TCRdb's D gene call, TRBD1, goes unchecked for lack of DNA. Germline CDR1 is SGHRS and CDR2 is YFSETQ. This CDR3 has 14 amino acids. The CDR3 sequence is CASSLGAGRETQYF.

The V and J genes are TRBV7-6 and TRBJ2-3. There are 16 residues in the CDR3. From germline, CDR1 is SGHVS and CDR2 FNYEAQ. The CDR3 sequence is CASSTSDPRGRDTQYF.

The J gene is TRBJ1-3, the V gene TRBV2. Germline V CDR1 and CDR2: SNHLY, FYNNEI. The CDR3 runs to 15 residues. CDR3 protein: CASRLLGSSGNTIYF.

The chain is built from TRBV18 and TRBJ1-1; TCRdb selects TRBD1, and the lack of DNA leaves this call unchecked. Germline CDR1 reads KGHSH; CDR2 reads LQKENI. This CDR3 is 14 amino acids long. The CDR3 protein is CASSRTGVNTEAFF.

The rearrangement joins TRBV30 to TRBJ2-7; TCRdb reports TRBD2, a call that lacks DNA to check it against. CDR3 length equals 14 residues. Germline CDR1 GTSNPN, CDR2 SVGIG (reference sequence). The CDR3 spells CAWTSTRVSYEQYF.

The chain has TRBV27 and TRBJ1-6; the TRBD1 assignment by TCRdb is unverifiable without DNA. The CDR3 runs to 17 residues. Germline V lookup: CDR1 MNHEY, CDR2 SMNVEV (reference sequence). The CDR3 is CASSPRQGRDIFPPLHF.

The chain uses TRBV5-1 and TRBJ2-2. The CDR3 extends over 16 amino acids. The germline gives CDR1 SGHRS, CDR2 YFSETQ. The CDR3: CASSLVVASKPTELFF.

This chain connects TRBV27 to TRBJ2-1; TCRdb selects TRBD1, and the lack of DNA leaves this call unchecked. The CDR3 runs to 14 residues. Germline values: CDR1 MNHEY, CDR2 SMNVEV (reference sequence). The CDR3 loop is CASSLTGGHNEQFF.

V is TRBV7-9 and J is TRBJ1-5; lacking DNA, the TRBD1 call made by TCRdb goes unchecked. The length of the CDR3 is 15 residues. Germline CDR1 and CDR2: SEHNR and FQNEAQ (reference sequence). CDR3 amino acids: CASSEYSGLGQPQHF.

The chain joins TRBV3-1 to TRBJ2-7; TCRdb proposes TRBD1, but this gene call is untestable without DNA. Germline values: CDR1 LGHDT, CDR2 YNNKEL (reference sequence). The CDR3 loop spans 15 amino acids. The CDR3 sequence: CASSPNRGAGYEQYF.

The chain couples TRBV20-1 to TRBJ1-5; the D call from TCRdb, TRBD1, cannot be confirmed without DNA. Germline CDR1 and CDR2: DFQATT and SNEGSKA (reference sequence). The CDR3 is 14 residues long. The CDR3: CSARAGVPNQPQHF.

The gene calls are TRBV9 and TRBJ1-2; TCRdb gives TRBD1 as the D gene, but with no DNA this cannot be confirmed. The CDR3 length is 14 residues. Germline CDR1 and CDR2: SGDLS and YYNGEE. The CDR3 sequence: CASSVGPGGDGYTF. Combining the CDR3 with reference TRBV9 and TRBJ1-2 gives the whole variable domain DSGVTQTPKHLITATGQRVTLRCSPRSGDLSVYWYQQSLDQGLQFLIQYYNGEERAKGNILERFSAQQFPDLHSELNLSSLELGDSALYFCASSVGPGGDGYTFGSGTRLTVV.

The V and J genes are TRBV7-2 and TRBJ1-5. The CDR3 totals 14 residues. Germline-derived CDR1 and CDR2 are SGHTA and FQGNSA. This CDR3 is CASSLDGGGRPQHF.

The CDR3 loop reads CASSLGGKGTEAFF. J is TRBJ1-1 and V is TRBV7-6; TCRdb's D call, TRBD1, is unchecked because there is no DNA. This CDR3 spans 14 amino acids. Germline V lookup: CDR1 SGHVS, CDR2 FNYEAQ.

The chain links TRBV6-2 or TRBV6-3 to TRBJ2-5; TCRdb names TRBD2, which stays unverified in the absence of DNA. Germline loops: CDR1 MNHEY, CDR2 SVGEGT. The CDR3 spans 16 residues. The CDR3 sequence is CASKQRTSGEEETQYF.

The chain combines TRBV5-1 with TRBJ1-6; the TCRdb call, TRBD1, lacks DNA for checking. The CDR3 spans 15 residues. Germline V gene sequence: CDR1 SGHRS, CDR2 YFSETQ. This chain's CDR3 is CASSLWDRDDSPLHF.

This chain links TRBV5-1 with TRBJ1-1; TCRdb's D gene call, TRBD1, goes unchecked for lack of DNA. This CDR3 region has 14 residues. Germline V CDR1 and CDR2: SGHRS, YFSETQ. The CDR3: CASSSNQGATEAFF.

This CDR3 reads CASSSVQPQHF. The chain employs TRBV28 and TRBJ1-5. Germline-derived CDR1 and CDR2 are MDHEN and SYDVKM. This CDR3 is built from 11 residues.

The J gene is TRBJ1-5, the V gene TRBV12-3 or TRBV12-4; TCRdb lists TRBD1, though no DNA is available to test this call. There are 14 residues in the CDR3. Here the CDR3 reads CASSLEGVNQPQHF.